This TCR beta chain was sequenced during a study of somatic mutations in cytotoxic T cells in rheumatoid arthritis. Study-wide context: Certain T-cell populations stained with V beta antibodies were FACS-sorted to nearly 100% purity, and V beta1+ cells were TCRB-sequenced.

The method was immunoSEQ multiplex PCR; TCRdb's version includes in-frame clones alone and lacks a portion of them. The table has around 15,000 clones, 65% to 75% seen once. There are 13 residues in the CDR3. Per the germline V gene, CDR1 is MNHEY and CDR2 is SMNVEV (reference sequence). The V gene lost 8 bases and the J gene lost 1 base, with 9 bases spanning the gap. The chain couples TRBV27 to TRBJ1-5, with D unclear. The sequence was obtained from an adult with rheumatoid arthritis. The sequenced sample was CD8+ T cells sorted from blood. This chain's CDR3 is CASGSISNQPQHF. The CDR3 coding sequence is TGTGCCAGCGGGTCTATAAGCAATCAGCCCCAGCATTTT.